These 30 T cell receptor beta chains originate from one sample sequenced in a study of cytomegalovirus exposure and HLA in healthy donors. The primer mix had 60 Vbeta and 13 Jbeta primers. TCRdb keeps only in-frame clones here, not all; method: immunoSEQ multiplex PCR. This sample has nearly 110,000 clones, with 70% to 80% found just once. The source material was PBMCs. These receptors originate from a boy aged 5 to 17 in good health and CMV-seronegative.

The chain is built from TRBV5-4 and TRBJ1-3; D unclear. V lost 5 bases to trimming and J lost 0 bases, with 12 bases between them. Germline V lookup: CDR1 SGHNT, CDR2 YYREEE (reference sequence). This CDR3 contains 15 residues. Here the CDR3 reads CASSPGGSSGNTIYF. DNA for the CDR3: TGTGCCAGCAGTCCAGGAGGGAGCTCTGGAAACACCATATATTTT.

The chain has TRBV7-9 and TRBJ1-6; 7 positions agree with TRBD1. V lost 0 bases and J lost 11; bases outside the gene matches: 10. CDR3 size: 16 residues. Germline V CDR1 and CDR2: SEHNR, FQNEAQ (reference sequence). CDR3 coding DNA: TGTGCCAGCAGCTTAGCGAGAGGGGGCAATCGGCCACCCCTCCACTTT. It codes for CASSLARGGNRPPLHF.

This clone was seen more than once but under ten times. The chain links TRBV7-9 to TRBJ1-5; no clear D. V shed 5 bases and J shed 3 bases, with 11 bases lying between them. Germline assignment: CDR1 SEHNR and CDR2 FQNEAQ (reference sequence). This CDR3 region has 14 residues. The CDR3 DNA reads TGTGCCAGCAGCACAGACGGCTTCAATCAGCCCCAGCATTTT. It is translated as CASSTDGFNQPQHF.

The chain has TRBV7-3 and TRBJ1-1; D uncertain. Trimming cost V 0 bases and J 1 base, with 6 bases left between them. Germline V gene lookup returns CDR1 SGHTA and CDR2 FQGTGA. CDR3 length equals 14 residues. The CDR3 DNA is TGTGCCAGCAGCTTAACGGGCAGGAACACTGAAGCTTTCTTT. As protein: CASSLTGRNTEAFF. Full variable domain (remainder filled in from reference TRBV7-3 and TRBJ1-1): GAGVSQTPSNKVTEKGKYVELRCDPISGHTALYWYRQSLGQGPEFLIYFQGTGAADDSGLPNDRFFAVRPEGSVSTLKIQRTERGDSAVYLCASSLTGRNTEAFFGQGTRLTVV.

The rearrangement links TRBV4-3 to TRBJ2-2; D might be TRBD1 (6 bases). The V gene's germline CDR1 is LGHNA and CDR2 YSLEER. Trimming removed 3 bases at V and 1 base at J, with 9 bases between. The CDR3 sequence is 15 residues long. The CDR3 is CASSHGTRNTGELFF. The CDR3 nucleotides are TGCGCCAGCAGCCACGGGACAAGGAACACCGGGGAGCTGTTTTTT.

Comment on this clone: The junction departs from germline at one end; a sequencing error may be responsible. The same CDR3 is also encoded by other DNA sequences in this sample. The V gene is TRBV5-1, the J gene TRBJ2-4; 7 positions agree with TRBD2. Germline CDR1 is SGHRS and CDR2 is YFSETQ. CDR3 size: 14 residues. The CDR3 region has the DNA TGCGCCAGCAACTCCGGACTAGGTTCAAACATCCAGTACTTC. It encodes CASNSGLGSNIQYF.

The chain recombines TRBV4-1 with TRBJ1-2; a weak D match, TRBD1 (5 bases). The CDR3 runs to 13 residues. Germline CDR1 reads MGHRA; CDR2 reads YSYEKL. V lost 4 bases and J lost 6, with 12 bases in between. CDR3 sequence reads: CASSRPGGDGYTF. The CDR3 nucleotides read TGCGCCAGCAGCCGCCCCGGAGGGGATGGCTACACCTTC.

This clone was picked up a small number of times. The chain carries TRBV6-6 and TRBJ1-5; 9 nucleotides line up with TRBD1. The ends lost 6 bases at V and 1 base at J; junction bases unmatched: 7. Germline CDR1 is MNHNY and CDR2 is SVGAGI (reference sequence). This CDR3 comprises 16 residues. CDR3 sequence (DNA): TGTGCCAGCAGACCACAGGGGGCTGGGAGCAATCAGCCCCAGCATTTT. Translating gives CASRPQGAGSNQPQHF.

This clone was observed a few times. The V call is TRBV7-9, the J call TRBJ2-3; perhaps TRBD2 as D (5 bases). The V end lost 11 bases, the J end lost 0 bases, and 15 bases lay between the germline ends. The CDR3 is 14 residues long. Germline V gives CDR1 SEHNR, CDR2 FQNEAQ (reference sequence). CDR3 sequence (DNA): TGTGCCGGACGGAGGAGAACTAGCACAGATACGCAGTATTTT. Its protein product is CAGRRRTSTDTQYF.

The chain carries TRBV2 and TRBJ2-7; D is unresolved. Trimming removed 5 bases from V and 0 bases from J, with 5 bases in between. The CDR3 has 12 amino acids. Germline V gives CDR1 SNHLY, CDR2 FYNNEI. CDR3 protein: CASSFSSYEQYF. Here the CDR3 DNA reads TGTGCCAGCAGTTTCAGCTCCTACGAGCAGTACTTC.

The table lists this clone with a count of one. The V gene is TRBV6-5, the J gene TRBJ1-3; D uncertain. Germline V lookup: CDR1 MNHEY, CDR2 SVGAGI. The CDR3 is made up of 13 amino acids. V was pared by 6 bases and J by 4 bases, with 10 bases between. The CDR3 protein is CASRTPGGNTIYF. CDR3 nucleotides: TGTGCCAGCAGGACCCCCGGGGGAAACACCATATATTTT.

The chain combines TRBV30 with TRBJ2-1, with TRBD2 identical over 11 bases. From germline, CDR1 is GTSNPN and CDR2 SVGIG (reference sequence). The CDR3 has 16 amino acids. After removal of 3 bases from V and 9 bases from J, the junction contained 13 bases not matched to a gene. The CDR3 region has the DNA TGTGCCTGGAGCAAGGGGCTAGCGGGAGGACGGCGTGAGCAGTTCTTC. Translated: CAWSKGLAGGRREQFF.

CDR3 loop: CASSQEEGVRANTEAFF. CDR3 bases: TGCGCCAGCAGCCAAGAAGAGGGGGTTCGGGCGAACACTGAAGCTTTCTTT. This chain joins TRBV4-1 and TRBJ1-1; D may be TRBD1 (6 bases). The CDR3 spans 17 residues. The germline gives CDR1 MGHRA, CDR2 YSYEKL. V shed 0 bases and J shed 1 base, with 15 bases lying between them.

This sequence joins TRBV9 and TRBJ2-3; perhaps TRBD2 as D (6 bases). CDR1 is SGDLS, CDR2 YYNGEE, per germline. The length of the CDR3 is 18 residues. Between the trimmed V and J ends, which lost 3 bases and 5 bases, there was a span of 25 bases. CDR3 DNA: TGTGCCAGCAGCGAGTCCCAAACTAGCATAGTAAGAGGAGATACGCAGTATTTT. Its protein product is CASSESQTSIVRGDTQYF.

The chain employs TRBV7-3 and TRBJ2-1, with 7 bases fitting TRBD2. J was trimmed by 6 bases and V by 6 bases; bases with no gene match: 8. Germline CDR1 and CDR2: SGHTA and FQGTGA. CDR3 length equals 14 residues. This CDR3 reads CASRTSYSSNEQFF. CDR3 DNA: TGTGCCAGCAGGACTAGCTACTCTTCCAATGAGCAGTTCTTC.

This chain joins TRBV28 and TRBJ2-7; D may be TRBD1 (6 bases). Deletions cut 3 bases from V and 4 bases from J, with 19 bases between. CDR3 length: 16 residues. CDR1 and CDR2 from the germline V gene are MDHEN and SYDVKM. CDR3 amino acids: CASSFQIRDTSYEQYF. CDR3 in DNA: TGTGCCAGCAGTTTCCAAATCCGGGACACCTCGTACGAGCAGTACTTC.

This chain joins TRBV5-4 and TRBJ2-5, with D perhaps matching TRBD2 (5 bases). Germline V gene data show CDR1 as SGHNT and CDR2 as YYREEE (reference sequence). This CDR3 is 15 amino acids long. Trimming left V 2 bases short and J 5 bases short, with 16 bases between. The CDR3: CASSLGLAARETQYF. CDR3 in DNA: TGTGCCAGCAGCTTAGGCCTAGCTGCTCGGGAGACCCAGTACTTC.

Regarding this clone: One junction end disagrees with the germline gene, perhaps due to a read error. The V call is TRBV29-1, the J call TRBJ2-3; no firm D call. CDR3 size: 13 residues. Germline V gives CDR1 SQVTM, CDR2 ANQGSEA. The CDR3 DNA reads TGCAGCCTTGAAGGCAGGTTCACAGATACGCAGTATTTT. Its protein product is CSLEGRFTDTQYF.

The chain couples TRBV7-2 to TRBJ2-3; maybe TRBD1 (5 bases). Germline lookup yields CDR1 SGHTA and CDR2 FQGNSA. This CDR3 contains 15 residues. The ends were cut back, 1 base at V and 2 bases at J, with 10 bases in the middle. Here the CDR3 reads CASSLVPGNTDTQYF. The CDR3 coding sequence is TGTGCCAGCAGCTTAGTGCCAGGGAACACAGATACGCAGTATTTT.

The V and J genes are TRBV11-2 and TRBJ1-4; possibly TRBD1 for D (6 bases). CDR3 size: 13 residues. V lost 4 bases, J lost 10 bases, and 13 bases lay in between. Germline V gives CDR1 SGHAT, CDR2 FQNNGV. CDR3 region: CASSSDRFGKLFF. The CDR3 DNA follows: TGTGCCAGCAGCTCGGACAGATTTGGAAAACTGTTTTTT.

The chain uses TRBV25-1 and TRBJ2-1, with 7 bases identical to TRBD2. CDR1 MGHDK and CDR2 SYGVNS come from the germline V gene. The CDR3 loop spans 14 amino acids. The ends lost 4 bases at V and 9 bases at J; junction bases unmatched: 9. The CDR3 DNA reads TGTGCCAGCAGTGCCCCGGCGGGAGCAGGTGAGCAGTTCTTC. Encoded protein: CASSAPAGAGEQFF.

This clone turned up a few times. The CDR3 is CASSLGDTSNQPQHF. For the CDR3, the DNA is TGTGCCAGCAGCTTGGGCGACACAAGCAATCAGCCCCAGCATTTT. The V and J genes are TRBV7-8 and TRBJ1-5; unclear D gene. The germline CDR1 and CDR2 sequences are SGHVS and FQNEAQ. Trimming took off 3 bases at V and 1 base at J, with 10 bases between the two ends. The CDR3 runs 15 residues.

The sample holds a few counts of this clone. V and J are TRBV6-4 and TRBJ2-2, with a weak D call TRBD1 (6 bases). Looked up from germline, CDR1 is MRHNA and CDR2 is SNTAGT. The length of the CDR3 is 15 residues. Trimming left V 5 bases short and J 2 bases short, with 12 bases between. This CDR3 is CASSNNRENTGELFF. For the CDR3, the DNA is TGTGCCAGCAGTAACAACAGGGAAAACACCGGGGAGCTGTTTTTT.

The V and J genes are TRBV5-8 and TRBJ1-2; 7 bases fit TRBD1. This CDR3 region has 16 residues. Germline V gene sequence: CDR1 SGHTS, CDR2 YDEGEE. Unmatched junction bases numbered 13, after V lost 4 bases and J lost 4 bases. The CDR3 reads CASSAGDRAERYGYTF. DNA of the CDR3: TGTGCCAGCAGCGCGGGCGACAGGGCAGAACGCTATGGCTACACCTTC. Complete variable domain (other parts from reference TRBV5-8 and TRBJ1-2): EAGVTQSPTHLIKTRGQQATLRCSPISGHTSVYWYQQALGLGLQFLLWYDEGEERNRGNFPPRFSGRQFPNYSSELNVNALELEDSALYLCASSAGDRAERYGYTFGSGTRLTVV.

The CDR3: CASRSQGVGRSPLHF. The CDR3, as DNA: TGTGCCAGCAGGTCACAGGGGGTGGGTAGGTCACCCCTCCACTTT. This chain connects TRBV6-6 to TRBJ1-6; TRBD1 matches at 8 bases. With V trimmed by 6 bases and J by 10 bases, 11 bases remained unmatched. The CDR3 runs 15 residues. Germline values: CDR1 MNHNY, CDR2 SVGAGI (reference sequence).

The CDR3: CASSPRTGSDGYTF. Here the CDR3 DNA reads TGCGCCAGCAGCCCTAGGACAGGGAGCGATGGCTACACCTTC. The chain joins TRBV5-1 to TRBJ1-2; 8 bases align to TRBD1. The CDR3 runs to 14 residues. Germline V lookup: CDR1 SGHRS, CDR2 YFSETQ. The ends lost 4 bases at V and 6 bases at J; junction bases unmatched: 8.

The J gene is TRBJ1-1, the V gene TRBV9; 7 bases agree with TRBD1. V lost 0 bases and J lost 5; bases outside the gene matches: 7. The CDR3 length is 15 residues. From germline, CDR1 is SGDLS and CDR2 YYNGEE. The DNA of the CDR3 is TGTGCCAGCAGCGTAGACTCAGGGGGGAAAACTGAAGCTTTCTTT. Protein sequence: CASSVDSGGKTEAFF.

This clone was detected a few times. This sequence joins TRBV7-2 and TRBJ2-7; weak D call: TRBD2 (6 bases). There are 12 residues in the CDR3. Trimming took 5 bases from V and 7 from J, leaving 12 bases between them. Germline CDR1 SGHTA, CDR2 FQGNSA. The CDR3 sequence: CASSRGVGEQYF. The CDR3 DNA reads TGTGCCAGCAGCCGCGGGGTCGGGGAGCAGTACTTC.

The rearrangement links TRBV25-1 to TRBJ2-3; the D gene is possibly TRBD1 (5 bases). The germline CDR1 and CDR2 sequences are MGHDK and SYGVNS. Trimming removed 5 bases from V and 5 bases from J, with 8 bases in between. CDR3 length equals 12 residues. CDR3 sequence: CASSPGLDTQYF. CDR3 nucleotides: TGTGCCAGCAGTCCAGGGTTAGATACGCAGTATTTT.

The genes are TRBV28 and TRBJ1-5, with TRBD1 matching 8 bases. Losses at the gene ends were 6 bases for V and 2 bases for J; bases not matched to a gene: 6. Looked up from germline, CDR1 is MDHEN and CDR2 is SYDVKM. The CDR3 covers 15 residues. DNA of the CDR3: TGTGCCAGCAGCCTACAGGGGGTAGGCAATCAGCCCCAGCATTTT. Translated, it gives CASSLQGVGNQPQHF.